This paragraph covers one T cell receptor (beta chain) sequence. Its cognate antigen is unknown. Treatment denoted: about 20 received Ad26.COV2.S at low or high dose, single or two shots; 5 received placebo; per-sample allocation not given. Sampling was performed 63 days after the first vaccine or placebo injection. The data belong to a study of Ad26.COV2.S vaccination and SARS-CoV-2 variants. Broader study findings: People who got the vaccine had more spike-specific TCR breadth than people who got placebo. Marked by substantial breadth, spike-specific CD8+ and CD4+ T cell responses were reportedly seen after vaccination.

Clones were sequenced by immunoSEQ multiplex PCR, and TCRdb holds only the in-frame ones, with some missing. The sample carries roughly 240,000 clones, more than 75% recorded once. Per germline, CDR1 MDHEN and CDR2 SYDVKM. CDR3 length: 12 amino acids. The germline V and J ends were trimmed by 3 bases and 6 bases, with 9 bases remaining between them. The chain carries TRBV28 and TRBJ2-7, with TRBD1 as a possible D gene (6 bases). This specimen was peripheral blood, taken in a trial of Ad26.COV2.S vaccine versus placebo. The receptor comes from a person between 18 and 65 years old who received the Ad26.COV2.S COVID-19 vaccine or a placebo. CDR3 nucleotides: TGTGCCAGCAGTTTCCGGACAGTCGAGCAGTACTTC. Its translation is CASSFRTVEQYF.